This TCR beta chain emerged from a study of shared T cell receptors in the human thymus. CDR1 MDHEN and CDR2 SYDVKM come from the germline V gene. Trimming took off 3 bases at V and 2 bases at J, with 16 bases between the two ends. The CDR3 sequence is 16 residues long. TCRdb's copy holds only in-frame clones and misses some; the assay was immunoSEQ multiplex PCR. The sample records about 380,000 clones, roughly 94% being singletons. Specimen: thymocytes. This sequence originates from a human donor. The chain couples TRBV28 to TRBJ1-1; D gene ambiguous. The CDR3 reads CASSFSFWGGNTEAFF. The CDR3 DNA sequence: TGTGCCAGCAGTTTTAGTTTCTGGGGAGGTAACACTGAAGCTTTCTTT.